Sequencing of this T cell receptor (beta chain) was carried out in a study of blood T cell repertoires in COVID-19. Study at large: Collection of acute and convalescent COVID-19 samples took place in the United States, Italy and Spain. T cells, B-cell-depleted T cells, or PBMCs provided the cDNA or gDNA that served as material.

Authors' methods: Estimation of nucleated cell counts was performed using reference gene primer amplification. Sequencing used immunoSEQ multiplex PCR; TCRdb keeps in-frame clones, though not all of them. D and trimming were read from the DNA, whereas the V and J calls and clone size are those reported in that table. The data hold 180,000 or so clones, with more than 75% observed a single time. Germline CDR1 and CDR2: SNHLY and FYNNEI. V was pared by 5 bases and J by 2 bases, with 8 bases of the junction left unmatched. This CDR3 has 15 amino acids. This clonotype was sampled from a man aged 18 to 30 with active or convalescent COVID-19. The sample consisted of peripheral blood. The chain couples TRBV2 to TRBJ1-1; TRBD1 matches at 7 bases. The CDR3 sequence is CASSSSGTENTEAFF. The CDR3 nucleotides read TGTGCCAGCAGTTCGTCCGGGACAGAAAACACTGAAGCTTTCTTT.